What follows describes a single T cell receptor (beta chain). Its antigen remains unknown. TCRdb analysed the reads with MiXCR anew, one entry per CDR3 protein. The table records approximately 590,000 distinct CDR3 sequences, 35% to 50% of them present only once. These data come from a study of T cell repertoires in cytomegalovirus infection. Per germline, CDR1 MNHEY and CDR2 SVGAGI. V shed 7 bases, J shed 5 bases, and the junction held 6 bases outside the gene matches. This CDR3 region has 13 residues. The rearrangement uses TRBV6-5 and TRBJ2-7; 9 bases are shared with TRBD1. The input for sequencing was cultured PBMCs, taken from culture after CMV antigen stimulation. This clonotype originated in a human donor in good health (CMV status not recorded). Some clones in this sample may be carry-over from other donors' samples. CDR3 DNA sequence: TGTGCCAGCAAAGGGACAGGGAGCAACGAGCAGTACTTC. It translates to CASKGTGSNEQYF.